Presented here are 30 T cell receptor beta chains from one specimen sequenced in a study of control samples from healthy donors and cancer patients. Generated by immunoSEQ multiplex PCR, the TCRdb table keeps only in-frame clones and is missing some. The sample shows approximately 7,000 clones, around 82% of them seen only once. The sample taken for sequencing was PBMCs. All receptors derive from a man in his 70s with lung cancer.

The chain joins TRBV3-1 (or the pseudogene TRBV3-2) to TRBJ2-3; 10 bases align to TRBD2. Trimming took 4 bases from V and 2 from J; bases not matched to a gene: 12. Germline V lookup: CDR1 LGHDT, CDR2 YNNKEL (reference sequence). This CDR3 region has 18 residues. The CDR3 reads CASSRSWTSGSVTDTQYF. As DNA, the CDR3 is TGTGCCAGCAGCCGATCCTGGACTAGCGGCTCTGTCACAGATACGCAGTATTTT.

V and J are TRBV4-3 and TRBJ1-6; 8 bases are a match to TRBD1. V shed 3 bases and J 5 bases; nucleotides not matched to a gene: 6. This CDR3 is 16 amino acids long. Germline CDR1 is LGHNA and CDR2 is YSLEER. The DNA of the CDR3 is TGCGCCAGCAGCCACCTACTGACAGGGGATAATTCACCCCTCCACTTT. This translates into CASSHLLTGDNSPLHF.

This clone was seen a handful of times. The chain couples TRBV15 to TRBJ2-5, with 9 nucleotides matching TRBD2. Germline CDR1 is LNHNV and CDR2 is YYDKDF (reference sequence). This CDR3 contains 20 residues. J was trimmed by 5 bases and V by 0 bases; bases with no gene match: 19. The chain's CDR3 is CATSRDSYPDLAGVWETQYF. In nucleotides, the CDR3 is TGTGCCACCAGCAGAGATTCCTATCCGGACTTAGCGGGAGTGTGGGAGACCCAGTACTTC.

The chain joins TRBV5-1 to TRBJ2-3; TRBD2 matches 10 bases. The germline V gene has CDR1 SGHRS and CDR2 YFSETQ. This CDR3 region has 14 residues. After removal of 0 bases from V and 9 bases from J, the junction contained 4 bases not matched to a gene. CDR3 protein: CASSLEAGGHTQYF. For the CDR3, the DNA is TGCGCCAGCAGCTTGGAAGCGGGAGGGCACACGCAGTATTTT.

This clone is a singleton in its sample. The chain recombines TRBV4-2 with TRBJ2-1; 8 positions match TRBD2. The V gene end was trimmed by 4 bases and the J gene end by 5 bases; junction bases not matched to a gene: 22. The CDR3 has 20 amino acids. Per germline, CDR1 LGHNA and CDR2 YNFKEQ. Here the CDR3 reads CASSPYVTSAPGSTDNEQFF. The CDR3 DNA follows: TGTGCCAGCAGCCCCTACGTGACTAGCGCACCCGGTTCTACAGACAATGAGCAGTTCTTC.

The rearrangement joins TRBV28 to TRBJ1-4; 7 positions agree with TRBD1. CDR3 length: 14 amino acids. The V gene's germline CDR1 is MDHEN and CDR2 SYDVKM. The V gene end was trimmed by 9 bases and the J gene end by 5 bases; junction bases not matched to a gene: 9. Here the CDR3 reads CASSGQLLNEKLFF. The CDR3 DNA follows: TGTGCCAGTTCGGGACAGCTCCTAAATGAAAAACTGTTTTTT.

The CDR3, as DNA: TGCGCCAGCAGCTTGGGACTAGCGGGAGGGTACAATGAGCAGTTCTTC. Protein sequence: CASSLGLAGGYNEQFF. V usage is TRBV5-1 and J usage is TRBJ2-1; TRBD2 matches 14 bases. CDR1 SGHRS and CDR2 YFSETQ come from the germline V gene. After removal of 0 bases from V and 4 bases from J, the junction contained 0 bases not matched to a gene. The CDR3 covers 16 residues. Full variable domain (rest looked up from reference TRBV5-1 and TRBJ2-1): KAGVTQTPRYLIKTRGQQVTLSCSPISGHRSVSWYQQTPGQGLQFLFEYFSETQRNKGNFPGRFSGRQFSNSRSEMNVSTLELGDSALYLCASSLGLAGGYNEQFFGPGTRLTVL.

The chain is built from TRBV5-1 and TRBJ1-2; unclear D gene. This CDR3 has 13 residues. CDR1 is SGHRS and CDR2 is YFSETQ in the germline V gene. Trimming cost V 1 base and J 7 bases, with 11 bases left between them. This CDR3 is CASSLSSSSGYTF. The CDR3 nucleotides are TGCGCCAGCAGCTTGAGTTCCAGCTCTGGCTACACCTTC.

The genes are TRBV4-1 and TRBJ2-7, with TRBD2 matching 9 bases. The V gene's germline CDR1 is MGHRA and CDR2 YSYEKL. This CDR3 contains 16 residues. Trimming removed 3 bases from V and 4 bases from J; junction bases left unmatched: 10. The CDR3 loop is CASSQVHSGSGYEQYF. The CDR3 nucleotides are TGCGCCAGCAGCCAGGTCCATAGCGGGAGTGGGTACGAGCAGTACTTC.

The gene calls are TRBV24-1 and TRBJ2-1, with 7 nucleotides matching TRBD2. This CDR3 contains 15 residues. Germline CDR1 reads KGHDR; CDR2 reads SFDVKD. The trim removed 4 bases at V and 9 bases at J, leaving 11 bases unmatched. CDR3 in amino acids: CATSDQRLARGEQFF. The CDR3 DNA reads TGTGCCACCAGTGACCAAAGACTAGCCCGCGGTGAGCAGTTCTTC.

This chain connects TRBV19 to TRBJ2-7, with 9 nucleotides matching TRBD1. V lost 8 bases, J lost 6 bases, and 11 bases stayed unmatched. Per germline, CDR1 LNHDA and CDR2 SQIVND (reference sequence). The CDR3 spans 14 residues. CDR3 in amino acids: CASGSGTGLGEQYF. DNA for the CDR3: TGTGCCAGTGGTTCCGGGACAGGGTTAGGCGAGCAGTACTTC.

J is TRBJ1-2 and V is TRBV30; D is unresolved. Germline CDR1 GTSNPN, CDR2 SVGIG (reference sequence). Trimming removed 8 bases at V and 8 bases at J, with 12 bases between. There are 10 residues in the CDR3. CDR3: CATGPGGYTF. CDR3 nucleotides: TGTGCCACGGGCCCGGGAGGCTACACCTTC.

This clone occurred a few times. The genes are TRBV6-2 or TRBV6-3 and TRBJ1-2; D unresolved. Trimming left V 0 bases short and J 2 bases short, with 7 bases between. The CDR3 is 14 residues long. Germline CDR1 and CDR2: MNHEY and SVGEGT. The CDR3 coding sequence is TGTGCCAGCAGTTACTCAGCGGAGAACTATGGCTACACCTTC. It is translated as CASSYSAENYGYTF.

This sequence joins TRBV11-3 and TRBJ2-5, with TRBD1 matching 7 bases. V was clipped by 4 bases and J by 6 bases; unmatched bases: 8. Germline V gene data show CDR1 as SGHNT and CDR2 as YENEEA. The CDR3 runs to 14 residues. The CDR3 bases are TGTGCCAGCAGCTCGAAAGGGACAGCGAAGACCCAGTACTTC. It specifies CASSSKGTAKTQYF.

This chain links TRBV7-2 with TRBJ1-2; possible D gene TRBD1, 6 bases. CDR1 and CDR2 (germline): SGHTA, FQGNSA. The CDR3 extends over 13 amino acids. V gave up 1 base and J gave up 8 bases, with 11 bases separating them. CDR3 loop: CASSLGGAKGYTF. The CDR3 nucleotides read TGTGCCAGCAGCTTAGGGGGGGCGAAGGGCTACACCTTC.

The genes are TRBV7-6 and TRBJ1-5; D gene unclear. This CDR3 has 16 residues. CDR1 SGHVS and CDR2 FNYEAQ come from the germline V gene. Trimming stripped 5 bases from V and 1 base from J, with 15 bases between. DNA for the CDR3: TGTGCCAGCAGCCCTGTGCGGGCTAGGAGCAATCAGCCCCAGCATTTT. Protein: CASSPVRARSNQPQHF.

The J gene is TRBJ2-5, the V gene TRBV6-2 or TRBV6-3; TRBD2 agrees at 12 bases. J was trimmed by 0 bases and V by 5 bases; bases with no gene match: 4. CDR1 and CDR2 from the germline V gene are MNHEY and SVGEGT. The CDR3 consists of 16 residues. The DNA of the CDR3 is TGTGCCAGCAGTAAGGGACTAGCGGGTTACCAAGAGACCCAGTACTTC. Residues: CASSKGLAGYQETQYF.

The rearrangement uses TRBV30 and TRBJ2-3; weak D call: TRBD1 (5 bases). V was cut by 6 bases and J by 5 bases, with 15 bases left in between. The CDR3 extends over 13 amino acids. Germline V gives CDR1 GTSNPN, CDR2 SVGIG (reference sequence). The CDR3 loop is CACSGLSRDTQYF. The DNA of the CDR3 is TGTGCCTGCTCAGGGTTGAGTAGAGATACGCAGTATTTT.

The chain combines TRBV5-1 with TRBJ1-2, with D maybe TRBD1 (6 bases). Trimming left V 4 bases short and J 4 bases short, with 17 bases between. CDR1 and CDR2 from the germline V gene are SGHRS and YFSETQ. The CDR3 spans 15 residues. The CDR3 region has the DNA TGCGCCAGCAGCACAGGGACGGGGAAAGGCTATGGCTACACCTTC. Amino acids: CASSTGTGKGYGYTF.

The rearrangement links TRBV5-8 to TRBJ1-1; weak D call: TRBD1 (6 bases). The CDR3 loop spans 15 amino acids. CDR1 is SGHTS, CDR2 YDEGEE, per germline. Trimming stripped 7 bases from V and 0 bases from J, with 16 bases between. The CDR3 is CASPSRQAMNTEAFF. The CDR3 coding sequence is TGTGCCAGCCCTAGCAGACAGGCAATGAACACTGAAGCTTTCTTT. Variable domain in full (rest from reference TRBV5-8 and TRBJ1-1): EAGVTQSPTHLIKTRGQQATLRCSPISGHTSVYWYQQALGLGLQFLLWYDEGEERNRGNFPPRFSGRQFPNYSSELNVNALELEDSALYLCASPSRQAMNTEAFFGQGTRLTVV.

This clone was seen a handful of times. The V gene is TRBV28, the J gene TRBJ1-1, with D perhaps TRBD1 (6 bases). Germline CDR1 is MDHEN and CDR2 is SYDVKM. The CDR3 is 17 amino acids. Trimming removed 4 bases from V and 1 base from J, with 19 bases in between. The CDR3 DNA is TGTGCCAGCAGTTCCTCGAGTAGTGGGGGACAGAACACTGAAGCTTTCTTT. As protein: CASSSSSSGGQNTEAFF.

This clone was seen only once. The rearrangement links TRBV19 to TRBJ2-7; 7 nucleotides match TRBD2. V was clipped by 7 bases and J by 3 bases; unmatched bases: 3. The CDR3 sequence is 12 residues long. Germline CDR1 LNHDA, CDR2 SQIVND (reference sequence). CDR3 DNA: TGTGCCAGTATGGGAGGGGACTACGAGCAGTACTTC. It translates to CASMGGDYEQYF.

This chain connects TRBV9 to TRBJ1-2; TRBD1 matches at 7 bases. J was trimmed by 0 bases and V by 4 bases; bases with no gene match: 6. CDR1 SGDLS and CDR2 YYNGEE come from the germline V gene. This CDR3 contains 15 residues. The DNA of the CDR3 is TGTGCCAGCAGCCCCACCGGGACAGCTAACTATGGCTACACCTTC. Translation gives CASSPTGTANYGYTF. The variable domain in full, with the rest retrieved from reference TRBV9 and TRBJ1-2, is DSGVTQTPKHLITATGQRVTLRCSPRSGDLSVYWYQQSLDQGLQFLIQYYNGEERAKGNILERFSAQQFPDLHSELNLSSLELGDSALYFCASSPTGTANYGYTFGSGTRLTVV.

This chain uses TRBV10-2 with TRBJ2-2; weak D call: TRBD1 (6 bases). V lost 6 bases, J lost 4 bases, and 12 bases lay in between. The length of the CDR3 is 14 residues. The V gene's germline CDR1 is WSHSY and CDR2 SAAADI. This CDR3 is CASRMEGGTGELFF. The CDR3, as DNA: TGCGCCAGCAGGATGGAAGGGGGCACCGGGGAGCTGTTTTTT.

The chain recombines TRBV3-1 (or the pseudogene TRBV3-2) with TRBJ1-5; the D gene is possibly TRBD1 (5 bases). The CDR3 runs to 15 residues. V lost 2 bases and J lost 6, with 14 bases in between. CDR1 and CDR2 (germline): LGHDT, YNNKEL (reference sequence). This CDR3 reads CASSQTYRSGQPQHF. DNA for the CDR3: TGTGCCAGCAGCCAAACCTACAGGTCTGGTCAGCCCCAGCATTTT.

By frequency in the sample, this clone is medium-sized. No DNA is shown, since the ends of the CDR3 on it are uncertain; the CDR3 is the one TCRdb lists. The rearrangement joins TRBV6-6 to TRBJ1-3. Germline V CDR1 and CDR2: MNHNY, SVGAGI (reference sequence). The CDR3 is made up of 14 amino acids, end residues included. The CDR3 protein is CASSTSGSGNTIYF.

The gene calls are TRBV6-5 and TRBJ1-2; no clear D. The CDR3 extends over 16 amino acids. Germline assignment: CDR1 MNHEY and CDR2 SVGAGI. V lost 0 bases, J lost 9 bases, and 20 bases lay in between. The DNA of the CDR3 is TGTGCCAGCAGTTACTCGGGCGTTACCCCTTTCGATCGCTACACCTTC. This gives the protein CASSYSGVTPFDRYTF.

The V call is TRBV4-1, the J call TRBJ2-7; D remains unclear. The CDR3 covers 17 residues. Germline CDR1 MGHRA, CDR2 YSYEKL. Trimming removed 0 bases at V and 0 bases at J, with 15 bases between. The CDR3 nucleotides read TGCGCCAGCAGCCAAGACCCTGGAGCTTCTAGCTCCTACGAGCAGTACTTC. It encodes CASSQDPGASSSYEQYF.

The rearrangement links TRBV12-3 or TRBV12-4 to TRBJ2-7; D is perhaps TRBD1 (5 bases). The CDR3 totals 13 residues. V was clipped by 5 bases and J by 1 base, with 9 bases between them. CDR3 nucleotides: TGTGCCAGCAGTGGGGCCGTTTCCTACGAGCAGTACTTC. Residues: CASSGAVSYEQYF.

The chain carries TRBV12-1 and TRBJ2-7; the listed D gene, TRBD2, was not tested against the DNA. TRBV12-1 is listed as a pseudogene. The CDR3 contains 18 residues. In DNA form, the CDR3 reads TGTGCCAGCAGCTTTGCGCATTTTAGCGGGTCTAGCTCCTACGAGCAGTACTTC. Its protein is CASSFAHFSGSSSYEQYF.